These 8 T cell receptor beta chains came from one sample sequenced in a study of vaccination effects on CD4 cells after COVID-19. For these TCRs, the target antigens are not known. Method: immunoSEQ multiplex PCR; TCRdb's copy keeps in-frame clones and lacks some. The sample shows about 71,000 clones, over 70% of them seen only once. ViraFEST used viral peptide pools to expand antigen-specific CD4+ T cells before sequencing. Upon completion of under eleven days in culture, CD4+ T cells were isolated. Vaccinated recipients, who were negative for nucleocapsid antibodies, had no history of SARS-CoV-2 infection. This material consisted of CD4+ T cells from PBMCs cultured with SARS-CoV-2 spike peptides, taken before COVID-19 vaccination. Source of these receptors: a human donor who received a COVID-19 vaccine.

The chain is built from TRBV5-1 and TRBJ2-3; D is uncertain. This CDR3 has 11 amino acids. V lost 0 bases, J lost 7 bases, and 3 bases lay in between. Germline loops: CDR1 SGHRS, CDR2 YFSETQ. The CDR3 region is CASSLVHTQYF. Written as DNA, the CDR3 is TGCGCCAGCAGCTTGGTCCATACGCAGTATTTT.

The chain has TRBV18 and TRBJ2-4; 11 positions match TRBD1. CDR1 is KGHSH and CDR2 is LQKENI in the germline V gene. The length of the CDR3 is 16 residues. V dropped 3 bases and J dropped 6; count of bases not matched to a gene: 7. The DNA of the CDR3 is TGTGCCAGCTCACCTAATACCGGGACAGGGGGAAACATTCAGTACTTC. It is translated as CASSPNTGTGGNIQYF.

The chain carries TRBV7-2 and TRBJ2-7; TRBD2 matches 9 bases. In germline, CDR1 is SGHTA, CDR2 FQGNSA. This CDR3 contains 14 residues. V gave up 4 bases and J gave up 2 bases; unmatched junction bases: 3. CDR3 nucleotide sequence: TGTGCCAGCAGCTCCCAGCGGGGGGCCTACGAGCAGTACGTC. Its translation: CASSSQRGAYEQYV.

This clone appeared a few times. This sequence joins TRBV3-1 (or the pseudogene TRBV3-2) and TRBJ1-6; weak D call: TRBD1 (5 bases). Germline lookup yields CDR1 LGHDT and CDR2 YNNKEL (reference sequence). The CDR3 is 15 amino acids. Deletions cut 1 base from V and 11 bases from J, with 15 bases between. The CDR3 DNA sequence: TGTGCCAGCAGCCAAGGCCTGGGGGGTGGTCCACCCCTCCACTTT. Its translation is CASSQGLGGGPPLHF.

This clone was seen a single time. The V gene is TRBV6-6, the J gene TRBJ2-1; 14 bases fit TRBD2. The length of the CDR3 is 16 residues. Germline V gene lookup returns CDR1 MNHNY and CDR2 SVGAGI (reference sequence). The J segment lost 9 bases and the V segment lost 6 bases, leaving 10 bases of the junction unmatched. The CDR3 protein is CASSKRTSGGNSEQFF. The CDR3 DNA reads TGTGCCAGCAGCAAAAGGACTAGCGGGGGGAATAGTGAGCAGTTCTTC.

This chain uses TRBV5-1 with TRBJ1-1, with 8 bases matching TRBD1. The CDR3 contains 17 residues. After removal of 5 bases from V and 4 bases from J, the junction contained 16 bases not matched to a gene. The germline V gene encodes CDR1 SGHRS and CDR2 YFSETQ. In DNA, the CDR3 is TGCGCCAGCAGTCACGATACCGGGACAGGAGTTAGCACTGAAGCTTTCTTT. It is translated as CASSHDTGTGVSTEAFF.

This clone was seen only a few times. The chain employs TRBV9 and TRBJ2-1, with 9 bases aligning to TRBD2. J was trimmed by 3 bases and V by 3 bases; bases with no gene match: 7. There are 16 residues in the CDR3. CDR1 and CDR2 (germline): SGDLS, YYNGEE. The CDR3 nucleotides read TGTGCCAGCAGCGGGGGCCTAGCGGGGCGCTACAATGAGCAGTTCTTC. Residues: CASSGGLAGRYNEQFF. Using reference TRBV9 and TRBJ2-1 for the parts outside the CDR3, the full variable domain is DSGVTQTPKHLITATGQRVTLRCSPRSGDLSVYWYQQSLDQGLQFLIQYYNGEERAKGNILERFSAQQFPDLHSELNLSSLELGDSALYFCASSGGLAGRYNEQFFGPGTRLTVL.

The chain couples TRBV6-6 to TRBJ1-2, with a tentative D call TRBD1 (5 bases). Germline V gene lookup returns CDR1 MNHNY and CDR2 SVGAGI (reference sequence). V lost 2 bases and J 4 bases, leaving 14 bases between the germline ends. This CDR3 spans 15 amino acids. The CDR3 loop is CASSYIRVPSYGYTF. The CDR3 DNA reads TGTGCCAGCAGTTACATCAGGGTTCCCAGCTATGGCTACACCTTC.